This T cell receptor (beta chain) stems from a study of breast tumors, draining lymph nodes, adjacent tissues. Breast cancer patients provided tissue from their axillary draining lymph nodes. MiXCR, applied by TCRdb to the multiplex PCR reads, yields one record per CDR3 protein. The sample has over 150,000 distinct CDR3 sequences, over 25% seen once; the top ten hold approximately 4.5%. Between the trimmed V and J ends, which lost 2 bases and 3 bases, there was a span of 11 bases. Per the germline V gene, CDR1 is SGDLS and CDR2 is YYNGEE. The CDR3 consists of 15 residues. The sample consisted of axillary lymph node tissue. The J gene is TRBJ2-2, the V gene TRBV9; a weak D match, TRBD1 (6 bases). The clonotype comes from a female donor with breast cancer. Some clones in this sample may be carry-over from other donors' samples. The CDR3 DNA sequence: TGTGCCAGCAGCGTGGGGCAGGGGTACACCGGGGAGCTGTTTTTT. This translates into CASSVGQGYTGELFF.